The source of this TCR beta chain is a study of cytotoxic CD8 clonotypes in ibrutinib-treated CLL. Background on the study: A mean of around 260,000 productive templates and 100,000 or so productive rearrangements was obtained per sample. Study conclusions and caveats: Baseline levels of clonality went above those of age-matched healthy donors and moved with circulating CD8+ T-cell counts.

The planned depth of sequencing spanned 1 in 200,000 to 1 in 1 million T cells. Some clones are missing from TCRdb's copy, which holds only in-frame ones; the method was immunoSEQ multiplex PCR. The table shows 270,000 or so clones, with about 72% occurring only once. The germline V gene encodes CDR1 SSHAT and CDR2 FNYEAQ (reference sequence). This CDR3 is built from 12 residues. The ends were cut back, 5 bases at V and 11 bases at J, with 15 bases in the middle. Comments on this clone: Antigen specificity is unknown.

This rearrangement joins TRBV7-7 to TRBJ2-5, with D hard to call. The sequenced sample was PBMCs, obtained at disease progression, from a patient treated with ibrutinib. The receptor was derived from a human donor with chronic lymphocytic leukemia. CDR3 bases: TGTGCCAGCAGCCCCGGTCCCCCCGTACAGTACTTC. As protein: CASSPGPPVQYF.